This entry lists 6 T cell receptor beta chains sequenced from one sample in a study of Graves' ophthalmopathy and Graves' hyperthyroidism. Transcripts of RNA were the source for amplifying TCR beta CDR3 regions. Following a first-round RT-PCR that used HTBI primers, a second-round multiplex PCR was carried out. TCRdb re-analysed the multiplex PCR reads in MiXCR, keeping a single row per CDR3 protein. The sample consists of fewer than 250,000 distinct CDR3 sequences, 25% to 30% of them appearing once. Sequencing used peripheral blood. These receptors originate from a man aged 45-60 years with Graves' ophthalmopathy.

This clonotype was observed many times. V and J are TRBV27 and TRBJ2-2; 9 bases match TRBD2. Trimming at V came to 6 bases and at J to 6 bases, leaving 11 bases not matched to a gene. CDR1 is MNHEY, CDR2 SMNVEV, per germline (reference sequence). The CDR3 consists of 16 residues. CDR3 residues: CASRPIGLAGPGELFF. The CDR3 DNA is TGTGCCAGCAGACCCATTGGGCTAGCGGGACCCGGGGAGCTGTTTTTT.

The sample holds many counts of this clonotype. The chain links TRBV7-9 to TRBJ2-5, with D possibly being TRBD1 or TRBD2 (5 bases each). CDR1 and CDR2 from the germline V gene are SEHNR and FQNEAQ (reference sequence). CDR3 length: 17 residues. Trimming stripped 5 bases from V and 5 bases from J, with 24 bases between. CDR3 loop: CASSASLGTRVWETQYF. The CDR3 DNA reads TGTGCCAGCAGCGCCAGCCTCGGGACCCGAGTGTGGGAGACCCAGTACTTC.

This clonotype was observed at least ten times. The V and J genes are TRBV7-9 and TRBJ2-5; tentatively, D is TRBD2 (5 bases). Germline loops: CDR1 SEHNR, CDR2 FQNEAQ (reference sequence). Deletions cut 2 bases from V and 2 bases from J, with 9 bases between. This CDR3 has 14 residues. The CDR3 bases are TGTGCCAGCAGCTTACGGGGTCCTCAAGAGACCCAGTACTTC. Its protein is CASSLRGPQETQYF.

This clonotype has at least ten counts. The V and J genes are TRBV20-1 and TRBJ2-7, with TRBD1 identical over 7 bases. The CDR3 runs to 17 residues. J was trimmed by 6 bases and V by 6 bases; bases with no gene match: 23. Germline-derived CDR1 and CDR2 are DFQATT and SNEGSKA (reference sequence). The CDR3 region is CSATVGSAGQDLGEQYF. As DNA, the CDR3 is TGCAGTGCAACTGTTGGCTCTGCAGGACAGGATCTGGGCGAGCAGTACTTC.

This clonotype has just one count. In nucleotides, the CDR3 is TGTGCCAGCAGCTTTTCTCTGGCGAACACTGAAGCTTTCTTT. It codes for CASSFSLANTEAFF. The chain combines TRBV6-1 with TRBJ1-1; D is undetermined. From germline, CDR1 is MNHNS and CDR2 SASEGT. V was pared by 6 bases and J by 1 base, with 12 bases between. The CDR3 length is 14 residues.

There are many counts of this clonotype. The rearrangement links TRBV19 to TRBJ2-5, with a weak D call TRBD1 (6 bases). Germline V lookup: CDR1 LNHDA, CDR2 SQIVND (reference sequence). The CDR3 is 12 amino acids. With 5 bases removed from V and 7 bases from J, the gap between germline ends came to 11 bases. As DNA, the CDR3 is TGTGCCAGTAGTTTCCTACAGGGGACCCAGTACTTC. Translation: CASSFLQGTQYF.